What follows are 28 T cell receptor beta chains derived from one specimen sequenced in a study of shared clonotypes between healthy human individuals. Assay used: immunoSEQ multiplex PCR; TCRdb lists only in-frame clones, some missing. The sample lists about 2.3 million clones, approximately 95% occurring once. Sequencing was done on a sample of naive CD4+ T cells from PBMCs. The subset was: CD45RA+ positively selected. Every receptor here comes from a man between 18 and 35 years old in good health. Some clones in this sample may be carry-over from other donors' samples.

The rearrangement uses TRBV30 and TRBJ1-1; the D gene is possibly TRBD1 (5 bases). Germline V gene sequence: CDR1 GTSNPN, CDR2 SVGIG (reference sequence). The ends were cut back, 2 bases at V and 10 bases at J, with 17 bases in the middle. This CDR3 has 13 amino acids. As DNA, the CDR3 is TGTGCCTGGAGTAGCGGCGGGACGATATCAGCTTTCTTT. This translates into CAWSSGGTISAFF.

The gene calls are TRBV5-1 and TRBJ1-4, with 9 positions matching TRBD1. The V gene end was trimmed by 4 bases and the J gene end by 1 base; junction bases not matched to a gene: 8. Germline-derived CDR1 and CDR2 are SGHRS and YFSETQ. The CDR3 covers 17 residues. The CDR3 reads CASSPRAGQGTNEKLFF. As DNA, the CDR3 is TGCGCCAGCAGCCCGAGGGCGGGACAGGGAACTAATGAAAAACTGTTTTTT. The variable domain in full, with the rest retrieved from reference TRBV5-1 and TRBJ1-4, is KAGVTQTPRYLIKTRGQQVTLSCSPISGHRSVSWYQQTPGQGLQFLFEYFSETQRNKGNFPGRFSGRQFSNSRSEMNVSTLELGDSALYLCASSPRAGQGTNEKLFFGSGTQLSVL.

The sample holds one count of this clone. This chain uses TRBV13 with TRBJ1-2, with 9 bases that match TRBD1. The CDR3 contains 14 residues. V was clipped by 4 bases and J by 3 bases; unmatched bases: 3. Per germline, CDR1 PRHDT and CDR2 FYEKMQ (reference sequence). The CDR3 reads CASSSGQGHYGYTF. CDR3 in DNA: TGTGCCAGCAGCTCGGGACAGGGACACTATGGCTACACCTTC.

The CDR3 here is CASRGGRNHNEQFF. Written as DNA, the CDR3 is TGTGCCAGCAGGGGGGGGCGCAATCACAATGAGCAGTTCTTC. The gene calls are TRBV2 and TRBJ2-1; the D gene is possibly TRBD2 (7 bases). The CDR3 sequence is 14 residues long. Germline assignment: CDR1 SNHLY and CDR2 FYNNEI. V lost 6 bases and J 5 bases, leaving 14 bases between the germline ends.

This rearrangement joins TRBV5-4 to TRBJ2-2; D is ambiguous. Germline CDR1 reads SGHNT; CDR2 reads YYREEE (reference sequence). V gave up 5 bases and J gave up 1 base, with 6 bases separating them. The CDR3 extends over 13 amino acids. Here the CDR3 DNA reads TGTGCCAGCAGTCAGGAGAACACCGGGGAGCTGTTTTTT. The encoded protein is CASSQENTGELFF.

Worth noting for this clone: Other DNA variants within this sample encode the same CDR3. V gene TRBV28 combines with J gene TRBJ1-2; D gene unclear. V dropped 2 bases and J dropped 6 bases, with 7 bases sitting between them. From germline, CDR1 is MDHEN and CDR2 SYDVKM. This CDR3 is 12 amino acids long. In DNA, the CDR3 is TGTGCCAGCAGTTTAGGAGGGCATGGCTACACCTTC. Translated: CASSLGGHGYTF.

Remarks on this clone: Other nucleotide sequences from this sample produce the same CDR3. The rearrangement joins TRBV28 to TRBJ1-2, with a weak D call TRBD1 (5 bases). The CDR3 sequence is 14 residues long. V shed 3 bases and J shed 0 bases, with 8 bases lying between them. Looked up from germline, CDR1 is MDHEN and CDR2 is SYDVKM. The CDR3 region has the DNA TGTGCCAGCAGTTTGGCAGGGTCTAACTATGGCTACACCTTC. Translation: CASSLAGSNYGYTF.

This clone was detected only a few times. Different DNA sequences within this sample yield the same CDR3. This chain connects TRBV10-3 to TRBJ1-1; unclear D gene. CDR1 and CDR2 (germline): ENHRY, SYGVKD. V was shortened by 0 bases and J by 0 bases, with 8 bases between the two germline ends. This CDR3 is built from 15 residues. CDR3: CAISESRVLNTEAFF. The CDR3 DNA sequence: TGTGCCATCAGTGAGTCGAGAGTGCTGAACACTGAAGCTTTCTTT.

The rearrangement uses TRBV10-1 and TRBJ2-1; the match to TRBD2 covers 9 bases. This CDR3 contains 16 residues. CDR1 WNHNN and CDR2 SYGVQD come from the germline V gene (reference sequence). The trim removed 0 bases at V and 5 bases at J, leaving 5 bases unmatched. CDR3 DNA sequence: TGCGCCAGCAGTGAGTCGAGTCTAGCGGGAAACAATGAGCAGTTCTTC. It specifies CASSESSLAGNNEQFF.

This chain links TRBV7-9 with TRBJ2-2; possibly TRBD1 for D (8 bases). The length of the CDR3 is 16 residues. V shed 5 bases and J shed 9 bases, with 22 bases lying between them. CDR1 is SEHNR and CDR2 is FQNEAQ in the germline V gene (reference sequence). The CDR3 reads CASSRDRPGLHRELFF. CDR3 in DNA: TGTGCCAGCAGCCGGGACAGGCCGGGACTACACCGGGAGCTGTTTTTT.

This clone was recorded only once. The rearrangement uses TRBV29-1 and TRBJ1-1, with D unresolved. The CDR3 sequence is 14 residues long. Trimming pared 7 bases from V and 2 bases from J, leaving 17 bases between. Germline V gene sequence: CDR1 SQVTM, CDR2 ANQGSEA. CDR3 region: CSAREGSGNTEAFF. The CDR3 DNA reads as TGCAGCGCCCGAGAGGGATCTGGCAACACTGAAGCTTTCTTT.

In this sample, this clone turned up once. This chain joins TRBV11-1 and TRBJ2-4, with no clear D. The length of the CDR3 is 13 residues. The germline gives CDR1 SGHAT, CDR2 FQDESV (reference sequence). Trimming left V 1 base short and J 5 bases short, with 6 bases between. The CDR3 sequence: CASSLGSQNIQYF. CDR3 bases: TGTGCCAGCAGCTTAGGAAGCCAAAACATTCAGTACTTC. Variable domain in full (rest from reference TRBV11-1 and TRBJ2-4): EAEVAQSPRYKITEKSQAVAFWCDPISGHATLYWYRQILGQGPELLVQFQDESVVDDSQLPKDRFSAERLKGVDSTLKIQPAELGDSAMYLCASSLGSQNIQYFGAGTRLSVL.

V is TRBV11-2 and J is TRBJ2-3; TRBD2 agrees at 10 bases. The CDR3 is 17 amino acids. Germline-derived CDR1 and CDR2 are SGHAT and FQNNGV. The V gene end was trimmed by 1 base and the J gene end by 7 bases; junction bases not matched to a gene: 11. Here the CDR3 reads CASSLVVASGSMNTQYF. CDR3 in DNA: TGTGCCAGCAGCTTAGTTGTGGCTAGCGGGAGCATGAATACGCAGTATTTT. The full variable domain, in which reference TRBV11-2 and TRBJ2-3 provide the parts outside the CDR3, is EAGVAQSPRYKIIEKRQSVAFWCNPISGHATLYWYQQILGQGPKLLIQFQNNGVVDDSQLPKDRFSAERLKGVDSTLKIQPAKLEDSAVYLCASSLVVASGSMNTQYFGPGTRLTVL.

This chain uses TRBV28 with TRBJ1-1; perhaps TRBD1 as D (5 bases). There are 16 residues in the CDR3. Germline V CDR1 and CDR2: MDHEN, SYDVKM. V was shortened by 8 bases and J by 0 bases, with 19 bases between the two germline ends. The CDR3 region is CASGGVIGHLNTEAFF. CDR3 nucleotide sequence: TGTGCCAGCGGAGGGGTGATTGGACATTTGAACACTGAAGCTTTCTTT.

The rearrangement links TRBV7-2 to TRBJ1-5; D may be TRBD1 (6 bases). With 4 bases removed from V and 6 bases from J, the gap between germline ends came to 13 bases. Looked up from germline, CDR1 is SGHTA and CDR2 is FQGNSA. This CDR3 is built from 14 residues. DNA of the CDR3: TGTGCCAGCAGCTGGGGAGGACAGAGTCAGCCCCAGCATTTT. Translation gives CASSWGGQSQPQHF.

The chain carries TRBV5-1 and TRBJ2-1; TRBD2 agrees at 13 bases. V lost 4 bases, J lost 9 bases, and 10 bases stayed unmatched. The CDR3 consists of 16 residues. The germline CDR1 and CDR2 sequences are SGHRS and YFSETQ. Written as DNA, the CDR3 is TGCGCCAGCAGCCCCGGACTAGCGGGGGTGAGTGGTGAGCAGTTCTTC. It encodes CASSPGLAGVSGEQFF.

This chain connects TRBV7-9 to TRBJ2-3, with 8 bases aligning to TRBD2. The CDR3 sequence is 11 residues long. Germline V gene lookup returns CDR1 SEHNR and CDR2 FQNEAQ (reference sequence). The V segment lost 3 bases and the J segment 14 bases; nucleotides outside the gene matches: 4. CDR3 nucleotides: TGTGCCAGCAGCTTCACCGGGACTAGGTATTTT. This sequence encodes CASSFTGTRYF.

This clone was seen just once. V and J are TRBV14 and TRBJ2-5, with 14 bases identical to TRBD2. Losses at the gene ends were 5 bases for V and 5 bases for J; bases not matched to a gene: 4. CDR1 is SGHDN and CDR2 is FVKESK in the germline V gene. The CDR3 runs to 15 residues. CDR3 coding DNA: TGTGCCAGCAGCTCGGGACTAGCGGGAGCGGAGACCCAGTACTTC. It is translated as CASSSGLAGAETQYF. Full variable domain (outside the CDR3, taken from reference TRBV14 and TRBJ2-5): EAGVTQFPSHSVIEKGQTVTLRCDPISGHDNLYWYRRVMGKEIKFLLHFVKESKQDESGMPNNRFLAERTGGTYSTLKVQPAELEDSGVYFCASSSGLAGAETQYFGPGTRLLVL.

The chain employs TRBV9 and TRBJ2-7; tentatively, D is TRBD2 (6 bases). The CDR3 loop spans 15 amino acids. Trimming left V 0 bases short and J 3 bases short, with 13 bases between. Germline CDR1 and CDR2: SGDLS and YYNGEE. CDR3 region: CASSVGIGTHYEQYF. The CDR3 region has the DNA TGTGCCAGCAGCGTAGGAATCGGGACTCACTACGAGCAGTACTTC.

A remark on this clone: Other DNA sequences in the sample encode the same CDR3. The chain combines TRBV7-2 with TRBJ2-3, with no clear D. V was pared by 5 bases and J by 0 bases, with 3 bases between. The CDR3 contains 12 residues. CDR1 and CDR2 from the germline V gene are SGHTA and FQGNSA. As DNA, the CDR3 is TGTGCCAGCAGCGCTAGCACAGATACGCAGTATTTT. Translation: CASSASTDTQYF.

The genes are TRBV11-2 and TRBJ2-7; a possible D gene is TRBD1 (5 bases). Germline V CDR1 and CDR2: SGHAT, FQNNGV. The CDR3 has 16 amino acids. Trimming took 3 bases from V and 1 from J, leaving 16 bases between them. CDR3 sequence: CASSFMPRPGSYEQYF. The CDR3 region has the DNA TGTGCCAGCAGCTTCATGCCCAGGCCAGGGTCCTACGAGCAGTACTTC.

CDR3 DNA sequence: TGTGCCTGGACCCGTAGGGCTGATCAGCCCCAGCATTTT. Its translation is CAWTRRADQPQHF. The chain has TRBV30 and TRBJ1-5; D uncertain. Germline CDR1 GTSNPN, CDR2 SVGIG (reference sequence). The V gene lost 4 bases and the J gene lost 5 bases, with 12 bases spanning the gap. CDR3 length equals 13 residues.

This clone has a single count. The rearrangement uses TRBV30 and TRBJ2-2, with unresolved D. This CDR3 comprises 14 residues. V lost 5 bases and J lost 1, with 11 bases in between. Germline loops: CDR1 GTSNPN, CDR2 SVGIG (reference sequence). The CDR3 bases are TGTGCCTGGGGGGTGGTTTGGAACACCGGGGAGCTGTTTTTT. Protein sequence: CAWGVVWNTGELFF.

The chain employs TRBV5-1 and TRBJ2-7; the D gene is possibly TRBD1 (5 bases). With 4 bases removed from V and 2 bases from J, the gap between germline ends came to 13 bases. Germline assignment: CDR1 SGHRS and CDR2 YFSETQ. CDR3 size: 14 residues. Here the CDR3 reads CASSTTRATYEQYF. The CDR3 DNA is TGCGCCAGCAGCACCACCAGGGCCACCTACGAGCAGTACTTC.

The J gene is TRBJ1-5, the V gene TRBV7-6, with TRBD1 as a possible D gene (6 bases). V was pared by 5 bases and J by 3 bases, with 14 bases between. The CDR3 runs 15 residues. Per the germline V gene, CDR1 is SGHVS and CDR2 is FNYEAQ. CDR3 DNA: TGTGCCAGCAGCGAGCAAGGGGACACCAATCAGCCCCAGCATTTT. Its translation is CASSEQGDTNQPQHF.

This chain uses TRBV5-1 with TRBJ2-7; D is uncertain. V lost 4 bases to trimming and J lost 4 bases, with 6 bases between them. Per the germline V gene, CDR1 is SGHRS and CDR2 is YFSETQ. The CDR3 covers 11 residues. The CDR3 spells CASSAGYEQYF. The CDR3 DNA is TGCGCCAGCAGCGCCGGTTACGAGCAGTACTTC.

The chain uses TRBV28 and TRBJ2-7; 7 bases fit TRBD1. The germline CDR1 and CDR2 sequences are MDHEN and SYDVKM. The ends lost 6 bases at V and 0 bases at J; junction bases unmatched: 8. The CDR3 is made up of 15 amino acids. The CDR3 coding sequence is TGTGCCAGCAGCCCAACAGGGGCCCTCTCCTACGAGCAGTACTTC. Its translation is CASSPTGALSYEQYF.

The chain joins TRBV7-8 to TRBJ1-2; D unresolved. Germline V gene lookup returns CDR1 SGHVS and CDR2 FQNEAQ. CDR3 length equals 12 residues. The V end was cut by 1 base, the J end by 8 bases, with 8 bases between. The CDR3, as DNA: TGTGCCAGCAGCTTAGGGTCGTCCGGCTACACCTTC. Translation: CASSLGSSGYTF.